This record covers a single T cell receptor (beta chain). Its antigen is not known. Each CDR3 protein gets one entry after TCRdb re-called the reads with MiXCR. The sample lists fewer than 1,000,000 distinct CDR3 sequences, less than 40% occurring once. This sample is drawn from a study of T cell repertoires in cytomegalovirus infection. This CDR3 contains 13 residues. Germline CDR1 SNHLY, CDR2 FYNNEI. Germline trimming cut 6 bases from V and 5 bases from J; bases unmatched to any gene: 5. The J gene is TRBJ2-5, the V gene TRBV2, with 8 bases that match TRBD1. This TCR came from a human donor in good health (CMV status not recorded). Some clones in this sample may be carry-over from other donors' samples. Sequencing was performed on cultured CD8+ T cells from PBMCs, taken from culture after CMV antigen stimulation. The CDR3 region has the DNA TGTGCCAGCAGAGACAGGGGTGATGAGACCCAGTACTTC. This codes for CASRDRGDETQYF.